A selection of T cell receptor beta chains follows, all from one sample in a study of cytomegalovirus exposure and HLA in healthy donors. Using immunoSEQ multiplex PCR, the repertoire was profiled, and TCRdb retains in-frame clones only, with some absent. Seen here are some 250,000 clones, approximately 81% observed once, and the top ten hold less than 8.5%. The material sequenced was PBMCs. The receptors derive from a woman aged 55-70 years in good health and CMV-seropositive. CDR3s include the opening cysteine and the closing phenylalanine or tryptophan. Fields, in order: D gene, V gene, clone size, J gene, CDR3 DNA, CDR3 protein. D genes are given only for firm matches. Expanded clones are given a class, and other clones once, few, many or no size at all.

D gene: TRBD1
V gene: TRBV7-9
clone size: .
J gene: TRBJ2-7
CDR3 DNA: TGTTCCAGCAGCTCCTCACTGGGGCGGGACAGGCACTCCTACGAGCAGTACTTC
CDR3 protein: CSSSSSLGRDRHSYEQYF

D gene: TRBD1
V gene: TRBV7-3
clone size: .
J gene: TRBJ2-1
CDR3 DNA: TGTGCCAGCAGCCTAGACAGGGGGCACGAGCAGTTCTTC
CDR3 protein: CASSLDRGHEQFF

D gene: TRBD1
V gene: TRBV27
clone size: .
J gene: TRBJ2-7
CDR3 DNA: TGTGCCAGCCAAAAGGACAGGGTCACCTACGAGCAGTACTTC
CDR3 protein: CASQKDRVTYEQYF

D gene: .
V gene: TRBV28
clone size: .
J gene: TRBJ1-2
CDR3 DNA: TGTGCCAGCACGACAGGAAAATATGGCTACACCTTC
CDR3 protein: CASTTGKYGYTF

D gene: .
V gene: TRBV5-6
clone size: .
J gene: TRBJ1-4
CDR3 DNA: TGTGCCAGCAGCCTTAGGGGTCTTAATGAAAAACTGTTTTTT
CDR3 protein: CASSLRGLNEKLFF

D gene: .
V gene: TRBV27
clone size: .
J gene: TRBJ2-7
CDR3 DNA: TGTGCCAGCAGCCCCAGCTCCTACGAGCAGTACTTC
CDR3 protein: CASSPSSYEQYF

D gene: .
V gene: TRBV11-2
clone size: few
J gene: TRBJ2-7
CDR3 DNA: TGTGCCAGCAGCTTAAGATACAGGGAGGGTCACGAGCAGTACTTC
CDR3 protein: CASSLRYREGHEQYF

D gene: TRBD2
V gene: TRBV6-5
clone size: .
J gene: TRBJ2-1
CDR3 DNA: TGTGCCAGCATGGGTTTGGCGGGAGGGACCGGTGAGCAGTTCTTC
CDR3 protein: CASMGLAGGTGEQFF

D gene: .
V gene: TRBV12-5
clone size: .
J gene: TRBJ2-1
CDR3 DNA: TGTGCTAGTGGTAGGCTGGCTAGCTCCTACAATGAGCAGTTCTTC
CDR3 protein: CASGRLASSYNEQFF

D gene: TRBD2
V gene: TRBV6-4
clone size: once
J gene: TRBJ2-1
CDR3 DNA: TGTGCCAGCAGTGCACTGGCGGGAGGGCAAAATGAGCAGTTCTTC
CDR3 protein: CASSALAGGQNEQFF

D gene: TRBD2
V gene: TRBV6-5
clone size: .
J gene: TRBJ2-7
CDR3 DNA: TGTGCCAGCAGTCTTGGCGCGGGAGGGGTGGACGAGCAGTACTTC
CDR3 protein: CASSLGAGGVDEQYF

D gene: TRBD1
V gene: TRBV9
clone size: few
J gene: TRBJ1-2
CDR3 DNA: TGTGCCAGCAGCGTATCAGGGGGCGCAAACTATGGCTACACCTTC
CDR3 protein: CASSVSGGANYGYTF

D gene: .
V gene: TRBV27
clone size: .
J gene: TRBJ2-7
CDR3 DNA: TGTGCCAGCAGTCCCCGGGTGGGAGCCCCCTACGAGCAGTACTTC
CDR3 protein: CASSPRVGAPYEQYF

D gene: TRBD1
V gene: TRBV4-1
clone size: .
J gene: TRBJ1-1
CDR3 DNA: TGCGCCAGCAGCCAGGTTTGGGACAGGGCGTTTTCGAACACTGAAGCTTTCTTT
CDR3 protein: CASSQVWDRAFSNTEAFF

D gene: .
V gene: TRBV19
clone size: .
J gene: TRBJ1-3
CDR3 DNA: TGTGCCAGTAGTATACAGGGAAAAGGAAACACCATATATTTT
CDR3 protein: CASSIQGKGNTIYF

D gene: .
V gene: TRBV7-8
clone size: .
J gene: TRBJ1-1
CDR3 DNA: TGTGCCAGCAGTCCCAGGGTCTTGAACACTGAAGCTTTCTTT
CDR3 protein: CASSPRVLNTEAFF

D gene: .
V gene: TRBV9
clone size: .
J gene: TRBJ2-5
CDR3 DNA: TGTGCCAGCAGCCCTCCCGGGGTTTGGGAGACCCAGTACTTC
CDR3 protein: CASSPPGVWETQYF

D gene: TRBD2
V gene: TRBV10-3
clone size: .
J gene: TRBJ2-7
CDR3 DNA: TGTGCCATCGGACTAGCGGCCTCCTACGAGCAGTACTTC
CDR3 protein: CAIGLAASYEQYF

D gene: TRBD1
V gene: TRBV7-9
clone size: once
J gene: TRBJ1-2
CDR3 DNA: TGTGCCAGCAGTCCCAGGGGCGACAGGGAGTATGGCTACACCTTC
CDR3 protein: CASSPRGDREYGYTF

D gene: TRBD1
V gene: TRBV13
clone size: .
J gene: TRBJ2-6
CDR3 DNA: TGTGCCAGCAGCTCCCTGGGGGACAGGGGGCTTGCTGGGGCCAACGTCCTGACTTTC
CDR3 protein: CASSSLGDRGLAGANVLTF

D gene: .
V gene: TRBV19
clone size: few
J gene: TRBJ1-1
CDR3 DNA: TGTGCCAGTAACCGACTACTAGGACGGGACACTGAAGCTTTCTTT
CDR3 protein: CASNRLLGRDTEAFF

D gene: .
V gene: TRBV28
clone size: .
J gene: TRBJ2-7
CDR3 DNA: TGTGCCAGCAGTTTATTAGCACCCACCTACGAGCAGTACTTC
CDR3 protein: CASSLLAPTYEQYF

D gene: .
V gene: TRBV29-1
clone size: few
J gene: TRBJ1-5
CDR3 DNA: TGCAGCGTTGTCCAGGGCGGTAATCAGCCCCAGCATTTT
CDR3 protein: CSVVQGGNQPQHF

D gene: TRBD2
V gene: TRBV5-1
clone size: .
J gene: TRBJ2-1
CDR3 DNA: TGCGCCAGCAGCTTGGTGGCCCCGCTAGCGGGAGGGCCAGGGGATGAGCAGTTCTTC
CDR3 protein: CASSLVAPLAGGPGDEQFF

D gene: .
V gene: TRBV19
clone size: .
J gene: TRBJ1-2
CDR3 DNA: TGTGCCAGTAGTTACCGGACGACGGGGGGCTATGGCTACACCTTC
CDR3 protein: CASSYRTTGGYGYTF

D gene: .
V gene: TRBV30
clone size: few
J gene: TRBJ2-5
CDR3 DNA: TGTGCCTGGAGCCTCCAAGAGACCCAGTACTTC
CDR3 protein: CAWSLQETQYF

D gene: TRBD1
V gene: TRBV9
clone size: .
J gene: TRBJ1-2
CDR3 DNA: TGTGCCAGCAGCGTAGCACCAGGGGGTGACGGCTACACCTTC
CDR3 protein: CASSVAPGGDGYTF

D gene: .
V gene: TRBV6-6
clone size: .
J gene: TRBJ1-5
CDR3 DNA: TGTGCCAGCAGTGTGGACACAAACCCGACTCAGCCCCAGCATTTT
CDR3 protein: CASSVDTNPTQPQHF

D gene: .
V gene: TRBV29-1
clone size: .
J gene: TRBJ1-2
CDR3 DNA: TGCAGCGTTGATTCGGGAGGAGGTGGCTACACCTTC
CDR3 protein: CSVDSGGGGYTF

D gene: .
V gene: TRBV2
clone size: once
J gene: TRBJ1-4
CDR3 DNA: TGTGCCAGCACGGGGGGCGTAGGAAAACTGTTTTTT
CDR3 protein: CASTGGVGKLFF

D gene: .
V gene: TRBV5-1
clone size: .
J gene: TRBJ2-3
CDR3 DNA: TGCGCCAGCAGCTTGGCTGGGACTAGCACAGATACGCAGTATTTT
CDR3 protein: CASSLAGTSTDTQYF

D gene: TRBD1
V gene: TRBV27
clone size: few
J gene: TRBJ1-2
CDR3 DNA: TGTGCCAGCAGCTCGGGACAGGTGGCCGTTGCCGGTGGCTACACCTTC
CDR3 protein: CASSSGQVAVAGGYTF

D gene: TRBD1
V gene: TRBV20-1
clone size: few
J gene: TRBJ1-1
CDR3 DNA: TGCAGGGGAGGACAGGGGGCTGAAGCTTTCTTT
CDR3 protein: CRGGQGAEAFF

D gene: .
V gene: TRBV9
clone size: .
J gene: TRBJ2-3
CDR3 DNA: TGTGCCAGCAGCGTAGTAGGTGGGGGGACAGATACGCAGTATTTT
CDR3 protein: CASSVVGGGTDTQYF

D gene: TRBD1
V gene: TRBV5-1
clone size: .
J gene: TRBJ2-5
CDR3 DNA: TGCGCCAGCAGCTTCAGACAGGGCGAGACCCAGTACTTC
CDR3 protein: CASSFRQGETQYF

D gene: TRBD1
V gene: TRBV18
clone size: .
J gene: TRBJ2-7
CDR3 DNA: TGTGCCAGCTCACCGGCTGACAGGGCCGAGCAGTACTTC
CDR3 protein: CASSPADRAEQYF

D gene: TRBD2
V gene: TRBV6-1
clone size: .
J gene: TRBJ2-1
CDR3 DNA: TGTGCCAGCAGTGTCAGGATGGGGGTAGCGGGGAACAATGAGCAGTTCTTC
CDR3 protein: CASSVRMGVAGNNEQFF

D gene: .
V gene: TRBV28
clone size: .
J gene: TRBJ2-7
CDR3 DNA: TGTGCCAGCAGTGTTTGGGGACTCACCTACGAGCAGTACTTC
CDR3 protein: CASSVWGLTYEQYF

D gene: TRBD1
V gene: TRBV5-6
clone size: few
J gene: TRBJ2-5
CDR3 DNA: TGTGCCAGCAGCTTGCACAGGGGGCGGTCTAGTGAGACCCAGTACTTC
CDR3 protein: CASSLHRGRSSETQYF

D gene: .
V gene: TRBV5-1
clone size: few
J gene: TRBJ2-3
CDR3 DNA: TGCGCCAGCAGGGTGGAGGTAGTTAGCACAGATACGCAGTATTTT
CDR3 protein: CASRVEVVSTDTQYF

D gene: TRBD1
V gene: TRBV15
clone size: .
J gene: TRBJ2-7
CDR3 DNA: TGTGCCACCAGCAGAGATGGACAGGGCGACTACGAGCAGTACTTC
CDR3 protein: CATSRDGQGDYEQYF

D gene: TRBD2
V gene: TRBV15
clone size: .
J gene: TRBJ2-1
CDR3 DNA: TGTGCCACCAGCAGAGCAAGGCCCCCGGGACTAGCTGATTACAATGAGCAGTTCTTC
CDR3 protein: CATSRARPPGLADYNEQFF

D gene: TRBD2
V gene: TRBV19
clone size: .
J gene: TRBJ2-1
CDR3 DNA: TGTGCCAGTAGTCGGGGTAGCGGGAGGGCCGCCAAATACAATGAGCAGTTCTTC
CDR3 protein: CASSRGSGRAAKYNEQFF

D gene: TRBD2
V gene: TRBV5-1
clone size: .
J gene: TRBJ2-5
CDR3 DNA: TGCGCCAGCATGGCCGGGACTAGCGGGAGTGTGGAGACCCAGTACTTC
CDR3 protein: CASMAGTSGSVETQYF

D gene: .
V gene: TRBV6-1
clone size: .
J gene: TRBJ2-7
CDR3 DNA: TGTGCCAGCAGTGAAACAGGGCGAGGGTATGAGCAGTACTTC
CDR3 protein: CASSETGRGYEQYF

D gene: .
V gene: TRBV6-6
clone size: .
J gene: TRBJ1-2
CDR3 DNA: TGTGCCAGCAGTTACTCGGGAGGGGGTGGCTACACCTTC
CDR3 protein: CASSYSGGGGYTF

D gene: .
V gene: TRBV29-1
clone size: .
J gene: TRBJ1-2
CDR3 DNA: TGCAGCGTTGAGGTGGCAGTCTATGGCTACACCTTC
CDR3 protein: CSVEVAVYGYTF

D gene: TRBD2
V gene: TRBV18
clone size: .
J gene: TRBJ2-1
CDR3 DNA: TGTGCCAGCTCACCGGGACTAGCGGACTACAATGAGCAGTTCTTC
CDR3 protein: CASSPGLADYNEQFF

D gene: TRBD1
V gene: TRBV6-5
clone size: .
J gene: TRBJ2-5
CDR3 DNA: TGTGCCAGCAGTATCAGCACAGGGGGCAGTGAGACCCAGTACTTC
CDR3 protein: CASSISTGGSETQYF

D gene: TRBD1
V gene: TRBV6-5
clone size: .
J gene: TRBJ2-5
CDR3 DNA: TGTGCCAGCAGTCCAGGGGGCCTGGAGACCCAGTACTTC
CDR3 protein: CASSPGGLETQYF

D gene: .
V gene: TRBV29-1
clone size: .
J gene: TRBJ1-1
CDR3 DNA: TGCAGCGTAAAACCCAGGGCAGCGCGGGGTACTGAAGCTTTCTTT
CDR3 protein: CSVKPRAARGTEAFF

D gene: .
V gene: TRBV4-1
clone size: .
J gene: TRBJ2-7
CDR3 DNA: TGCGCCAGCAGCCAAGAGACAGGCAGCTCCTACGAGCAGTACTTC
CDR3 protein: CASSQETGSSYEQYF

D gene: .
V gene: TRBV18
clone size: .
J gene: TRBJ2-7
CDR3 DNA: TGTGCCAGCTCGCTGACTGGCTACGAGCAGTACTTC
CDR3 protein: CASSLTGYEQYF

D gene: .
V gene: TRBV5-1
clone size: few
J gene: TRBJ1-5
CDR3 DNA: TGCGCCAGCAGCCCCATCCCGGGGGACAATCAGCCCCAGCATTTT
CDR3 protein: CASSPIPGDNQPQHF

D gene: .
V gene: TRBV11-2
clone size: once
J gene: TRBJ1-1
CDR3 DNA: TGTGCCAGCAGCTTAGACAGGGTCTCAGCTTTCTTT
CDR3 protein: CASSLDRVSAFF

D gene: .
V gene: TRBV7-6
clone size: .
J gene: TRBJ2-3
CDR3 DNA: TGTGCCAGCAGCTCCGGGACTGACACAGATACGCAGTATTTT
CDR3 protein: CASSSGTDTDTQYF

D gene: .
V gene: TRBV10-2
clone size: .
J gene: TRBJ2-2
CDR3 DNA: TGCGCCAGCAGTGAGTCGGGCTTGGGAGCTAACACCGGGGAGCTGTTTTTT
CDR3 protein: CASSESGLGANTGELFF